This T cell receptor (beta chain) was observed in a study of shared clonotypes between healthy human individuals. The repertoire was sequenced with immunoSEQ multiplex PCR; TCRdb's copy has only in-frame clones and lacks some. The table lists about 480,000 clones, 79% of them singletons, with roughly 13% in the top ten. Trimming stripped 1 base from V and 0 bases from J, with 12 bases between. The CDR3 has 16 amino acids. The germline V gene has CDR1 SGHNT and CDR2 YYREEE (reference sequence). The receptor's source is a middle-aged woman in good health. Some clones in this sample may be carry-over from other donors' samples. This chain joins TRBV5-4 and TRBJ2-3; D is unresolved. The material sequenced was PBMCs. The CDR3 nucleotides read TGTGCCAGCAGCTTGAGCAGCGTTTCTAGCACAGATACGCAGTATTTT. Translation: CASSLSSVSSTDTQYF.